This T cell receptor beta chain was retrieved from a study of shared clonotypes between healthy human individuals. The study's findings and limits: Against clonotypes common to all four donors, non-shared ones had lower generation probabilities. Despite large depth, rarefaction showed incomplete sorted-subset sequencing. Shared across four donors were 4% to 5% of the naive CD4 clonotypes.

The CDR3 contains 14 residues. The germline V gene has CDR1 MDHEN and CDR2 SYDVKM. V dropped 6 bases and J dropped 6 bases, with 15 bases sitting between them. In regard to this clone: Its antigen is currently unknown.

The repertoire was sequenced with immunoSEQ multiplex PCR; TCRdb's copy has only in-frame clones and lacks some. Found here are around 2.5 million clones, under 95% of them singletons; the top ten hold 0.36%. Sequences were obtained from naive CD4+ T cells from PBMCs. The subset here: CD45RA+ positively selected. The TCR was taken from a man aged 18-30 years in good health. Some clones in this sample may be carry-over from other donors' samples. The V gene is TRBV28, the J gene TRBJ2-1, with D unresolved. CDR3 amino acids: CASRLLQSTNEQFF. DNA of the CDR3: TGTGCCAGCAGACTACTACAGTCCACCAATGAGCAGTTCTTC.